This entry lists 24 T cell receptor beta chains sequenced from one sample in a study of spatial heterogeneity in lung cancer. Specified time point: blood at routine non-recurrence follow-up after resection. TCRdb reanalysed the 5' RACE reads using MiXCR and keeps one entry per CDR3 protein. Here the sample spans about 100,000 distinct CDR3 sequences, roughly a fifth being singletons. Sequenced here: PBMCs, sampled at follow-up. These receptors were collected from a male donor with early-stage non-small cell lung cancer.

The J gene is TRBJ2-6, the V gene TRBV7-2, with D unclear. The length of the CDR3 is 12 residues. V was clipped by 8 bases and J by 4 bases, with 6 bases between them. Germline V gene data show CDR1 as SGHTA and CDR2 as FQGNSA. CDR3 amino acids: CASRPGANVLTF. CDR3 nucleotide sequence: TGTGCCAGCCGACCCGGGGCCAACGTCCTGACTTTC.

There are many counts of this clonotype. The J gene is TRBJ2-7, the V gene TRBV3-1, with 13 bases fitting TRBD2. V gave up 4 bases and J gave up 5 bases; unmatched junction bases: 2. The germline V gene has CDR1 LGHDT and CDR2 YNNKEL (reference sequence). The CDR3 has 14 amino acids. For the CDR3, the DNA is TGTGCCAGCAGCCTAGGACTAGCGGGAGACGAGCAGTACTTC. Its protein product is CASSLGLAGDEQYF.

This clonotype was seen a few times. The chain joins TRBV29-1 to TRBJ2-3, with D perhaps TRBD1 or TRBD2 (5 bases each). V gave up 1 base and J gave up 2 bases, with 19 bases separating them. CDR3 length equals 17 residues. Germline-derived CDR1 and CDR2 are SQVTM and ANQGSEA. CDR3 region: CSVEGGSGGALTDTQYF. CDR3 sequence (DNA): TGCAGCGTTGAAGGGGGGAGTGGCGGTGCCCTCACAGATACGCAGTATTTT.

The genes are TRBV20-1 and TRBJ2-4; no clear D. Trimming left V 1 base short and J 1 base short, with 11 bases between. Germline CDR1 and CDR2: DFQATT and SNEGSKA (reference sequence). The CDR3 consists of 15 residues. The CDR3 spells CSARALDNAKNIQYF. The CDR3, as DNA: TGCAGTGCTAGAGCCTTAGACAACGCCAAAAACATTCAGTACTTC.

The chain is built from TRBV7-8 and TRBJ1-5; the match to TRBD1 covers 8 bases. Germline trimming cut 4 bases from V and 3 bases from J; bases unmatched to any gene: 2. The CDR3 has 14 residues. Per germline, CDR1 SGHVS and CDR2 FQNEAQ. DNA for the CDR3: TGTGCCAGCAGCTGGGACAGGTACAATCAGCCCCAGCATTTT. This codes for CASSWDRYNQPQHF.

This clonotype was counted between two and nine times. This sequence joins TRBV10-3 and TRBJ1-1; the D is unclear. V lost 8 bases to trimming and J lost 2 bases, with 12 bases between them. In germline, CDR1 is ENHRY, CDR2 SYGVKD. The CDR3 runs to 13 residues. CDR3 in amino acids: CAIGVGGNTEAFF. CDR3 bases: TGTGCCATCGGGGTCGGAGGTAACACTGAAGCTTTCTTT.

The CDR3 DNA is TGTGCCTGGAGTGGGTCTTGGGGAGCGGTGCTCTATGGCTACACCTTC. Encoded protein: CAWSGSWGAVLYGYTF. The chain links TRBV30 to TRBJ1-2; no reliable D call. The CDR3 covers 16 residues. From germline, CDR1 is GTSNPN and CDR2 SVGIG (reference sequence). V was cut by 1 base and J by 4 bases, with 19 bases left in between.

The V and J genes are TRBV10-3 and TRBJ2-7, with D possibly TRBD2 on 6 matching bases. Trimming took 4 bases from V and 5 from J, leaving 9 bases between them. CDR3 size: 12 residues. From germline, CDR1 is ENHRY and CDR2 SYGVKD. The CDR3: CAISGGGDEQYF. The DNA of the CDR3 is TGTGCCATCAGTGGCGGAGGGGACGAGCAGTACTTC.

This clonotype has a handful of counts. The CDR3 DNA follows: TGTGCCATCAGGGGACAGGGTCCCTACACCTTC. Amino acids: CAIRGQGPYTF. V is TRBV10-3 and J is TRBJ1-2; 9 bases match TRBD1. Trimming at V came to 6 bases and at J to 10 bases, leaving 3 bases not matched to a gene. This CDR3 has 11 amino acids. CDR1 and CDR2 from the germline V gene are ENHRY and SYGVKD.

The V gene is TRBV6-1, the J gene TRBJ1-1, with unresolved D. The V end lost 4 bases, the J end lost 3 bases, and 15 bases lay between the germline ends. Germline V lookup: CDR1 MNHNS, CDR2 SASEGT. The CDR3 sequence is 15 residues long. Here the CDR3 reads CASSGRNRQYTEAFF. The CDR3 DNA follows: TGTGCCAGCAGTGGACGAAATCGTCAGTACACTGAAGCTTTCTTT.

This clonotype was seen a handful of times. The V call is TRBV24-1, the J call TRBJ2-1; maybe TRBD2 (6 bases). This CDR3 contains 16 residues. Trimming took off 1 base at V and 0 bases at J, with 9 bases between the two ends. Germline assignment: CDR1 KGHDR and CDR2 SFDVKD. The CDR3 bases are TGTGCCACCAGTGATTTAGGAGGGAGCTCCTACAATGAGCAGTTCTTC. Its translation is CATSDLGGSSYNEQFF.

This clonotype was seen more than once but under ten times. The chain joins TRBV20-1 to TRBJ1-5, with TRBD1 as a possible D gene (6 bases). The V and J ends lost 4 bases and 3 bases respectively, with 10 bases between them. This CDR3 region has 13 residues. CDR1 and CDR2 (germline): DFQATT, SNEGSKA (reference sequence). CDR3 residues: CSATRGNNQPQHF. The CDR3 DNA follows: TGCAGTGCTACCAGGGGAAACAATCAGCCCCAGCATTTT.

This clonotype was observed a few times. The junction differs from germline at one of its ends, possibly a read error. This chain joins TRBV2 and TRBJ2-4; 7 bases align to TRBD1. The CDR3 covers 12 residues. Germline V CDR1 and CDR2: SNHLY, FYNNEI. The CDR3 DNA reads TGTGCCAGTGCCCCGGGACAGCGCCCAGGGAGCTTC. Its protein product is CASAPGQRPGSF.

The chain carries TRBV30 and TRBJ1-5; weak D call: TRBD1 (6 bases). CDR1 and CDR2 from the germline V gene are GTSNPN and SVGIG (reference sequence). The CDR3 spans 13 residues. V was cut by 0 bases and J by 7 bases, with 10 bases left in between. The CDR3 loop is CAWSVRQGQPQHF. The CDR3 nucleotides read TGTGCCTGGAGTGTACGGCAGGGGCAGCCCCAGCATTTT.

The V call is TRBV28, the J call TRBJ2-7; 8 bases fit TRBD2. CDR1 is MDHEN and CDR2 is SYDVKM in the germline V gene. The CDR3 has 15 amino acids. V was pared by 6 bases and J by 5 bases, with 12 bases of the junction left unmatched. The CDR3 sequence: CASSPRIAGTHEQYF. The CDR3, as DNA: TGTGCCAGCAGCCCCCGGATAGCGGGAACCCACGAGCAGTACTTC. Filled out from reference TRBV28 and TRBJ2-7, the complete variable domain reads DVKVTQSSRYLVKRTGEKVFLECVQDMDHENMFWYRQDPGLGLRLIYFSYDVKMKEKGDIPEGYSVSREKKERFSLILESASTNQTSMYLCASSPRIAGTHEQYFGPGTRLTVT.

The chain employs TRBV20-1 and TRBJ2-3, with a weak D call TRBD2 (5 bases). Trimming stripped 6 bases from V and 0 bases from J, with 10 bases between. CDR1 and CDR2 from the germline V gene are DFQATT and SNEGSKA (reference sequence). The length of the CDR3 is 13 residues. CDR3 sequence reads: CSASRASTDTQYF. For the CDR3, the DNA is TGCAGTGCGTCGCGGGCCAGCACAGATACGCAGTATTTT.

This clonotype was seen a handful of times. The J gene is TRBJ1-5, the V gene TRBV20-1; D is uncertain. Per the germline V gene, CDR1 is DFQATT and CDR2 is SNEGSKA (reference sequence). V was trimmed by 5 bases and J by 0 bases, leaving 17 bases between them. This CDR3 region has 16 residues. The CDR3 DNA reads as TGCAGTGCTGCCGCTTTGGGAGCATATAGCAATCAGCCCCAGCATTTT. Translation gives CSAAALGAYSNQPQHF.

The chain has TRBV4-3 and TRBJ2-2, with D hard to call. Trimming cost V 0 bases and J 6 bases, with 14 bases left between them. The CDR3 consists of 16 residues. CDR1 and CDR2 from the germline V gene are LGHNA and YSLEER. For the CDR3, the DNA is TGCGCCAGCAGCCAAGATCCTCGGCAGGCGGCCGGGGAGCTGTTTTTT. It codes for CASSQDPRQAAGELFF.

This clonotype has only one observation. This chain uses TRBV20-1 with TRBJ1-2, with unresolved D. This CDR3 is built from 11 residues. CDR1 and CDR2 from the germline V gene are DFQATT and SNEGSKA (reference sequence). V was pared by 6 bases and J by 10 bases, with 15 bases between. CDR3 protein: CSASVNGVYTF. CDR3 DNA: TGCAGTGCCTCCGTTAATGGGGTCTACACCTTC.

In this sample, this clonotype turned up a few times. CDR3 residues: CASTRTGSHEQYF. CDR3 in DNA: TGTGCCAGCACCCGGACAGGGAGTCACGAGCAGTACTTC. This chain links TRBV12-3 or TRBV12-4 with TRBJ2-7, with 8 bases aligning to TRBD1. Trimming at V came to 7 bases and at J to 5 bases, leaving 7 bases not matched to a gene. The CDR3 sequence is 13 residues long.

The chain has TRBV5-1 and TRBJ2-1, with TRBD2 matching 11 bases. Germline CDR1 reads SGHRS; CDR2 reads YFSETQ. The V segment lost 2 bases and the J segment 0 bases; nucleotides outside the gene matches: 1. The CDR3 is 16 residues long. DNA for the CDR3: TGCGCCAGCAGCTTAGGACTAGCGGGCTCCTACAATGAGCAGTTCTTC. This codes for CASSLGLAGSYNEQFF.

The table lists this clonotype with many counts. The chain has TRBV6-2 or TRBV6-3 and TRBJ2-1; D may be TRBD1 (6 bases). CDR3 length equals 14 residues. The germline V and J ends were trimmed by 4 bases and 4 bases, with 11 bases remaining between them. Germline V CDR1 and CDR2: MNHEY, SVGEGT. The CDR3, as DNA: TGTGCCAGCAGTTTAGGACAGACTTACAATGAGCAGTTCTTC. Translating gives CASSLGQTYNEQFF.

The chain joins TRBV20-1 to TRBJ2-3, with D hard to call. CDR3 length equals 14 residues. The V and J ends lost 1 base and 0 bases respectively, with 8 bases between them. In germline, CDR1 is DFQATT, CDR2 SNEGSKA (reference sequence). CDR3 nucleotide sequence: TGCAGTGCTAGAGCATCTAGTAGCACAGATACGCAGTATTTT. Translation: CSARASSSTDTQYF.

In this sample, this clonotype turned up a few times. The gene calls are TRBV2 and TRBJ1-2; a weak D match, TRBD1 (6 bases). Germline assignment: CDR1 SNHLY and CDR2 FYNNEI. Between the trimmed V and J ends, which lost 3 bases and 4 bases, there was a span of 15 bases. The CDR3 loop spans 15 amino acids. CDR3: CASSEAQGNLYGYTF. The CDR3 DNA sequence: TGTGCCAGCAGTGAGGCTCAGGGGAACCTCTATGGCTACACCTTC.